A selection of T cell receptor beta chains follows, all from one sample in a study of blood T cell repertoires in COVID-19. Some clones are missing from TCRdb's copy, which holds only in-frame ones; the method was immunoSEQ multiplex PCR. The table lists 200,000 or so clones, nearly 90% of them singletons. Material for sequencing was peripheral blood. The receptors originated from a man aged 45 to 65 with COVID-19, enrolled during active disease. The conserved cysteine and the conserved F or W are not part of the CDR3 here.

ASSPTPGTRVSYEQY TRBV27
ASSSTREGGLVETQY TRBV5-1
ASSTIIGDRAYNEQF TRBV27
ASSVGRVSEQY TRBV9
ASSQDRGARNSPLH TRBV4-2
ASSHPGREADSYEQF TRBV27
ASSLAEQDWTQY TRBV11-2
AISVAASSYNSPLH TRBV10-3
ASSLEGVGTDTQY TRBV7-3
ASSDHGTDNTEAF TRBV6-6
ASSFGGTAGELF TRBV5-4
ASSLGSRAHQPQH TRBV7-2
SVRPMFGYTEAF TRBV29-1
ASSHPGTGFYEQY TRBV27
ASRLQGLGEKLF TRBV28
ASRPPRAGLEKLF TRBV28
ASSLPPPGRLADSYNEQF TRBV5-1
ASSQEGGNYEQY TRBV3-1/TRBV3-2
AWSIAGGTYEQY TRBV30
ASSETGEAF TRBV10-2